These T cell receptor beta chains were read from a single sample in a study of radiation and T cells in renal cell carcinoma. Generated by immunoSEQ multiplex PCR, the TCRdb table keeps only in-frame clones and is missing some. The sample comprises approximately 86,000 clones, around 85% of which are singletons, and roughly 10% rests with the top ten. The source was blood, collected from a patient whose treatment included radiotherapy and nephrectomy. The receptors derive from a man aged 45-60 years with renal cell carcinoma. CDR3s leave out the opening cysteine and the closing phenylalanine or tryptophan.

CDR3,J,V
ASSPPGSGYT,TRBJ1-2,TRBV7-2
ASSLLLGGQFEQY,TRBJ2-7,TRBV7-6
ASLAGATDTQY,TRBJ2-3,TRBV30
AWRRTRIAGGLYNEQF,TRBJ2-1,TRBV30
ASSRGRTYEQY,TRBJ2-7,TRBV27
ASSWSGGHTEAF,TRBJ1-1,TRBV11-2
ASSSPGTDTQY,TRBJ2-3,TRBV7-2
ASSSRLAGNIQY,TRBJ2-4,TRBV11-2
ASSLVQLTYEQY,TRBJ2-7,TRBV7-9
ASSVDRAGTEAF,TRBJ1-1,TRBV6-1
ASTFLGSGANVLT,TRBJ2-6,TRBV27
ASSLAYVGQGTGELF,TRBJ2-2,TRBV7-2
SVKTSGINNEQF,TRBJ2-1,TRBV29-1
ASSPDRGGEQY,TRBJ2-7,TRBV7-7
ASSQGGTPSTDTQY,TRBJ2-3,TRBV4-3
AWGRSYGYT,TRBJ1-2,TRBV30
ASGSGGPLSYEQY,TRBJ2-7,TRBV28
ASSLDAGMSVGELF,TRBJ2-2,TRBV5-4
ASSPRSYEQY,TRBJ2-7,TRBV6-5
ATRGNNQPQH,TRBJ1-5,TRBV19
ASGFWGNQPQH,TRBJ1-5,TRBV12-5
ASSESSLGLAGEPTGVNTGELF,TRBJ2-2,TRBV10-1
ASSLAEARKKY,TRBJ2-3,TRBV7-9
ASSEGGQAYGYT,TRBJ1-2,TRBV6-1
ASSPGSGDTEAF,TRBJ1-1,TRBV28
ASSLGTSPSSTDTQY,TRBJ2-3,TRBV27
ASIPSGTGAYEQY,TRBJ2-7,TRBV28
ASSLEGASYNEQF,TRBJ2-1,TRBV7-2
ASMRGAGTYNEQF,TRBJ2-1,TRBV27
ASSKSLTGDVHEQY,TRBJ2-7,TRBV19
ASSLSTGATYNEQF,TRBJ2-1,TRBV5-1
ASSLRGGLGANVLT,TRBJ2-6,TRBV5-6
ASSPKQAGGPADTQY,TRBJ2-3,TRBV4-3
ASSLRGNPGTDTQY,TRBJ2-3,TRBV7-3
ASSLGTAPYNEQF,TRBJ2-1,TRBV14
ASSLSVNYGYT,TRBJ1-2,TRBV7-2
ASRLGQGDNEQY,TRBJ2-7,TRBV5-1
ASSFSGVKANTEAF,TRBJ1-1,TRBV28
ASSLVSGSGTYNEQF,TRBJ2-1,TRBV27
ASSWVGAEGYEQY,TRBJ2-7,TRBV28
ASSDFYTRLAGYT,TRBJ1-2,TRBV11-2
ASSLTGGYEQY,TRBJ2-7,TRBV11-2
ASSTRQGEAF,TRBJ1-1,TRBV2
AWGSGGETQY,TRBJ2-5,TRBV30
ASGQGATYEQY,.,TRBV6-5